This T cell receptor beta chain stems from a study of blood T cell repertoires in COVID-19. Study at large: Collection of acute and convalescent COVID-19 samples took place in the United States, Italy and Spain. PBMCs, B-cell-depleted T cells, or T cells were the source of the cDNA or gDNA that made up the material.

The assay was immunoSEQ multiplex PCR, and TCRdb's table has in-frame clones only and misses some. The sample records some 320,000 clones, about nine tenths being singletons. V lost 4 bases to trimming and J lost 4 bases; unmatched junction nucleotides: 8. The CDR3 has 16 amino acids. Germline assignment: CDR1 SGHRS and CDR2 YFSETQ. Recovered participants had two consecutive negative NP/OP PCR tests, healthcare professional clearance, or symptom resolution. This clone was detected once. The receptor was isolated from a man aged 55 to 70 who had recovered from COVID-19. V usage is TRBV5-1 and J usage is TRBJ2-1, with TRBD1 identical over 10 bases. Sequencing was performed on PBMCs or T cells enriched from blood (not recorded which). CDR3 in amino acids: CASSKDEGQGYNEQFF. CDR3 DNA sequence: TGCGCCAGCAGCAAAGACGAGGGACAGGGGTACAATGAGCAGTTCTTC.